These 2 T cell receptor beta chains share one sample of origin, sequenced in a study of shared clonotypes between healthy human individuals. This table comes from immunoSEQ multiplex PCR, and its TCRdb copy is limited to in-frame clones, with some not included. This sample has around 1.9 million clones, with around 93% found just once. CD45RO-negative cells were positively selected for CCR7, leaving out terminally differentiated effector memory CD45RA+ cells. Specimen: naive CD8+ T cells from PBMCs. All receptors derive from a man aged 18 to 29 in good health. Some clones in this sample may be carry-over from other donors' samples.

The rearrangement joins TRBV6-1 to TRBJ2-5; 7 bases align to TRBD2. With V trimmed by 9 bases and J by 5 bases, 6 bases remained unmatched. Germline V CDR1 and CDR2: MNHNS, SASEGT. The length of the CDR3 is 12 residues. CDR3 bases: TGTGCCAGTCCCAGCGGGACTGAGACCCAGTACTTC. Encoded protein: CASPSGTETQYF.

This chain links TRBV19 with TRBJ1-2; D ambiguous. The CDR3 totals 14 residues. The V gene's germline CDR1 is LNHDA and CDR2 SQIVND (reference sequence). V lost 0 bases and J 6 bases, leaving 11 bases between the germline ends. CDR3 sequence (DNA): TGTGCCAGTAGTATAGATGGGGAGTTCCATGGCTACACCTTC. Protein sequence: CASSIDGEFHGYTF.